This TCR beta chain stems from a study of CXCR3-negative and CXCR3-positive naive CD8 T cells. Study-wide findings and caveats: CXCR3 expression partially decreased after cryopreservation; most assays used fresh PBMCs. Both of the naive subsets showed about the same high diversity, but memory CD8+ cells had much less. Similar TRBV-TRBJ usage was seen in naive cells (both CXCR3-negative and CXCR3-positive), but memory cells differed.

Investigators sorted each CD8+ T cell subset in triplicate, taking 300,000 or so cells each time. Regarding this clonotype: No antigen is known for it.

UMI-labeled 5' RACE TRB cDNA libraries were prepared from the cells. TCRdb re-called the 5' RACE reads and gives one entry per CDR3 protein, without DNA. The sample totals some 56,000 distinct CDR3 sequences. Germline CDR1 LGHNA, CDR2 YSLEER. The CDR3 has 16 residues. The sample comprised memory CD8+ T cells from blood. The chain recombines TRBV4-3 with TRBJ2-2; TCRdb lists TRBD1, though no DNA is available to test this call. The sequence derives from a human donor in good health. Some clones in this sample may be carry-over from other donors' samples. The CDR3 is CASSQDRGLQTGELFF.